This TCR beta chain was identified during a study of cytomegalovirus exposure and HLA in healthy donors. TCRdb's copy holds only in-frame clones and misses some; the assay was immunoSEQ multiplex PCR. Among some 130,000 clones listed, about 80% were seen once. For this clone: Its antigen remains unknown.

Study-wide results and caveats: The study labeled roughly 160 TCR beta chains cytomegalovirus-associated. TCR sequences were mostly rare, though some public TCRs occurred in many donors.

Germline V gene data show CDR1 as MNHEY and CDR2 as SVGAGI. The CDR3 is 14 residues long. The V end was cut by 5 bases, the J end by 3 bases, with 13 bases between. V and J are TRBV6-5 and TRBJ1-1, with unresolved D. This receptor was obtained from a man younger than 40 in good health and CMV-seropositive. The specimen sequenced was PBMCs. The CDR3 loop reads CASSGGFKDTEAFF. CDR3 in DNA: TGTGCCAGCAGTGGAGGGTTTAAGGACACTGAAGCTTTCTTT.